This entry lists 17 T cell receptor beta chains sequenced from one sample in a study of memory CD4+ T cells and cytomegalovirus serostatus. Data came from immunoSEQ multiplex PCR; TCRdb stores just in-frame clones and leaves some out. Of 40,000 to 45,000 clones in the sample, about four fifths are singletons; the top ten hold approximately 0.8%. Single viable CD3+CD4+CD8-CD45RO+ cells were sorted as the memory CD4+ T cells. Material for sequencing was memory CD4+ T cells from blood. These receptor sequences come from an adult in good health and CMV-seronegative.

This sequence joins TRBV6-4 and TRBJ2-3, with 7 bases fitting TRBD2. The germline V gene has CDR1 MRHNA and CDR2 SNTAGT. The CDR3 spans 11 residues. Losses at the gene ends were 7 bases for V and 6 bases for J; bases not matched to a gene: 1. The CDR3 sequence: CASILADTQYF. DNA of the CDR3: TGTGCCAGCATACTAGCGGATACGCAGTATTTT.

This rearrangement joins TRBV6-1 to TRBJ1-6, with 7 bases fitting TRBD1. Germline V gives CDR1 MNHNS, CDR2 SASEGT. There are 14 residues in the CDR3. V lost 6 bases and J lost 9; bases outside the gene matches: 8. The CDR3 loop is CASRRTGASSPLHF. DNA for the CDR3: TGTGCCAGCAGACGCACAGGGGCGAGTTCACCCCTCCACTTT.

This chain connects TRBV30 to TRBJ2-7, with TRBD2 as a possible D gene (5 bases). The CDR3 sequence is 14 residues long. Germline CDR1 and CDR2: GTSNPN and SVGIG (reference sequence). Trimming removed 5 bases from V and 0 bases from J, with 14 bases in between. CDR3 region: CAWADEGSSYEQYF. In nucleotides, the CDR3 is TGTGCCTGGGCCGATGAGGGTAGCTCCTACGAGCAGTACTTC. Full variable domain (outside the CDR3, taken from reference TRBV30 and TRBJ2-7): SQTIHQWPATLVQPVGSPLSLECTVEGTSNPNLYWYRQAAGRGLQLLFYSVGIGQISSEVPQNLSASRPQDRQFILSSKKLLLSDSGFYLCAWADEGSSYEQYFGPGTRLTVT.

This clone was counted only a few times. The V and J genes are TRBV5-1 and TRBJ2-2, with D tentatively TRBD1 (6 bases). The V gene lost 4 bases and the J gene lost 1 base, with 11 bases spanning the gap. CDR3 length: 15 residues. CDR1 SGHRS and CDR2 YFSETQ come from the germline V gene. Written as DNA, the CDR3 is TGCGCCAGCAGCACCGGACAGCAGAACACCGGGGAGCTGTTTTTT. This codes for CASSTGQQNTGELFF.

V is TRBV6-5 and J is TRBJ2-3; a possible D gene is TRBD2 (6 bases). This CDR3 comprises 15 residues. The germline V gene has CDR1 MNHEY and CDR2 SVGAGI. Between the trimmed V and J ends, which lost 0 bases and 4 bases, there was a span of 11 bases. CDR3 sequence (DNA): TGTGCCAGCAGTTACTCGATGGGCGGGGCAGATACGCAGTATTTT. Protein sequence: CASSYSMGGADTQYF.

This clone counts as medium-sized. The genes are TRBV30 and TRBJ1-1; 9 positions match TRBD1. Per the germline V gene, CDR1 is GTSNPN and CDR2 is SVGIG (reference sequence). The CDR3 is 13 amino acids. V was pared by 5 bases and J by 10 bases, with 11 bases of the junction left unmatched. The CDR3 reads CAWVGDRVGGAFF. The DNA of the CDR3 is TGTGCCTGGGTTGGGGACAGGGTCGGAGGAGCTTTCTTT.

The V gene is TRBV5-1, the J gene TRBJ2-2; 9 bases align to TRBD1. V lost 3 bases to trimming and J lost 5 bases; unmatched junction nucleotides: 14. In germline, CDR1 is SGHRS, CDR2 YFSETQ. This CDR3 has 18 amino acids. DNA of the CDR3: TGCGCCAGCAGCTCCCAGAGCCGGACAGGGGTGGGGACCGGGGAGCTGTTTTTT. Its protein product is CASSSQSRTGVGTGELFF. The variable domain in full, with the rest retrieved from reference TRBV5-1 and TRBJ2-2, is KAGVTQTPRYLIKTRGQQVTLSCSPISGHRSVSWYQQTPGQGLQFLFEYFSETQRNKGNFPGRFSGRQFSNSRSEMNVSTLELGDSALYLCASSSQSRTGVGTGELFFGEGSRLTVL.

This rearrangement joins TRBV9 to TRBJ1-3; weak D call: TRBD1 (5 bases). Germline V gene lookup returns CDR1 SGDLS and CDR2 YYNGEE. Trimming cost V 3 bases and J 0 bases, with 16 bases left between them. This CDR3 is built from 17 residues. The CDR3 DNA is TGTGCCAGCAGCGCAGAGGACGGGACTTTCTCTGGAAACACCATATATTTT. This gives the protein CASSAEDGTFSGNTIYF.

The chain recombines TRBV2 with TRBJ1-1; D call uncertain. Germline CDR1 is SNHLY and CDR2 is FYNNEI. The CDR3 covers 13 residues. The germline V and J ends were trimmed by 5 bases and 7 bases, with 14 bases remaining between them. The CDR3 DNA follows: TGTGCCAGCAGTTCTCGATCGGGTGGTGAAGCTTTCTTT. This translates into CASSSRSGGEAFF.

The chain joins TRBV4-1 to TRBJ1-4, with D perhaps TRBD1 (5 bases). The length of the CDR3 is 16 residues. The germline V gene has CDR1 MGHRA and CDR2 YSYEKL. V was trimmed by 0 bases and J by 10 bases, leaving 18 bases between them. This CDR3 is CASSQDTGTVEVKLFF. In DNA form, the CDR3 reads TGCGCCAGCAGCCAAGACACCGGGACCGTTGAAGTAAAACTGTTTTTT.

V gene TRBV7-3 combines with J gene TRBJ1-3, with D unresolved. The germline V gene encodes CDR1 SGHTA and CDR2 FQGTGA. The CDR3 loop spans 14 amino acids. V was clipped by 3 bases and J by 2 bases, with 8 bases between them. CDR3 sequence reads: CASSLEVTGNTIYF. The DNA for the CDR3 is TGTGCCAGCAGCTTGGAAGTTACTGGAAACACCATATATTTT.

The chain joins TRBV4-2 to TRBJ2-1; possibly TRBD2 for D (7 bases). V gave up 4 bases and J gave up 7 bases, with 20 bases separating them. Germline CDR1 is LGHNA and CDR2 is YNFKEQ. There are 16 residues in the CDR3. CDR3 bases: TGTGCCAGCAGCCTAGAGGGGGGGAACCGCGTGAATGAGCAGTTCTTC. It translates to CASSLEGGNRVNEQFF.

The rearrangement uses TRBV4-1 and TRBJ1-1; weak D call: TRBD1 (5 bases). The germline V and J ends were trimmed by 4 bases and 5 bases, with 14 bases remaining between them. The CDR3 has 14 amino acids. Germline assignment: CDR1 MGHRA and CDR2 YSYEKL. The CDR3, as DNA: TGCGCCAGCAGCCCCGAAGGGGCAATAACTGAAGCTTTCTTT. Translation: CASSPEGAITEAFF.

This clone was counted a few times. The chain joins TRBV4-2 to TRBJ1-1; D unclear. Germline values: CDR1 LGHNA, CDR2 YNFKEQ. The V gene lost 6 bases and the J gene lost 0 bases, with 11 bases spanning the gap. This CDR3 is 14 amino acids long. CDR3 sequence reads: CASSTRGMNTEAFF. CDR3 in DNA: TGTGCCAGCAGTACCAGAGGAATGAACACTGAAGCTTTCTTT.

The V and J genes are TRBV4-2 and TRBJ1-5, with D hard to call. Germline V gene sequence: CDR1 LGHNA, CDR2 YNFKEQ. V was clipped by 0 bases and J by 9 bases, with 12 bases between them. The CDR3 is 14 amino acids. The CDR3 DNA is TGTGCCAGCAGCCAAGAGGAAGGGTTGAGGCCCCAGCATTTT. This encodes CASSQEEGLRPQHF.

This sequence joins TRBV11-2 and TRBJ1-6; weak D call: TRBD1 (5 bases). The germline V gene has CDR1 SGHAT and CDR2 FQNNGV. V was clipped by 5 bases and J by 6 bases, with 17 bases between them. The CDR3 runs to 16 residues. CDR3 in DNA: TGTGCCAGCAGCCCAGTAAGGGGAGAGGTTAATTCACCCCTCCACTTT. Translation gives CASSPVRGEVNSPLHF.

The V call is TRBV14, the J call TRBJ2-7, with D perhaps matching TRBD2 (5 bases). This CDR3 is built from 13 residues. CDR1 is SGHDN, CDR2 FVKESK, per germline. The ends were cut back, 4 bases at V and 6 bases at J, with 13 bases in the middle. In DNA, the CDR3 is TGTGCCAGCAGCCCCATTAACGCGGGCGAGCAGTACTTC. Amino acid sequence: CASSPINAGEQYF.